One and the same sample provided the 17 T cell receptor beta chains below, sequenced in a study of cytomegalovirus exposure and HLA in healthy donors (dated by TCRdb to about 2017). The library was obtained by the immunoSEQ multiplex PCR assay. For the multiplex PCR, a mixture combining 60 forward primers for TCR Vbeta segments and 13 reverse primers for TCR Jbeta segments was used. TCRdb took over this immuneACCESS table, retaining in-frame rearrangements with V and J assigned. Such tables are incomplete; in checked studies, under half of the missing clones stem from an unresolved V gene, and the remainder is unexplained. In this sample the table shows approximately 290,000 clones, 75% to 85% of which occur a single time. About 0.3% of the sample is in the top ten clones. Sequencing was performed on PBMCs. These receptors were taken from a girl aged 2 to 9 in good health and CMV-seronegative.

The chain has TRBV5-4 and TRBJ2-7, with D perhaps TRBD2 (6 bases). Germline V gives CDR1 SGHNT, CDR2 YYREEE (reference sequence). The CDR3 totals 13 residues. Trimming stripped 0 bases from V and 4 bases from J, with 8 bases between. CDR3 sequence (DNA): TGTGCCAGCAGCTTGGAGCTAGCGTACGAGCAGTACTTC. This gives the protein CASSLELAYEQYF.

This clone was recorded a few times. The chain links TRBV5-1 to TRBJ1-2; D gene unclear. The CDR3 length is 15 residues. Germline lookup yields CDR1 SGHRS and CDR2 YFSETQ. V was cut by 4 bases and J by 2 bases, with 15 bases left in between. The CDR3 bases are TGCGCCAGCAGCCCCACCGTGGGAGAGAACTATGGCTACACCTTC. This gives the protein CASSPTVGENYGYTF.

This chain joins TRBV11-1 and TRBJ2-5; D is perhaps TRBD2 (5 bases). This CDR3 comprises 16 residues. Trimming removed 1 base from V and 1 base from J, with 13 bases in between. Germline V CDR1 and CDR2: SGHAT, FQDESV (reference sequence). The DNA for the CDR3 is TGTGCCAGCAGCTTAGTAATCGGGGTTCTCCAAGAGACCCAGTACTTC. Its translation is CASSLVIGVLQETQYF.

The V and J genes are TRBV9 and TRBJ1-4; D perhaps matches TRBD1 (5 bases). Germline CDR1 reads SGDLS; CDR2 reads YYNGEE. V dropped 0 bases and J dropped 3 bases, with 12 bases sitting between them. The CDR3 runs to 16 residues. The CDR3 loop is CASSVDPRAANEKLFF. CDR3 in DNA: TGTGCCAGCAGCGTAGATCCCAGGGCGGCTAATGAAAAACTGTTTTTT. The entire variable domain, with the rest obtained from reference TRBV9 and TRBJ1-4, is as follows: DSGVTQTPKHLITATGQRVTLRCSPRSGDLSVYWYQQSLDQGLQFLIQYYNGEERAKGNILERFSAQQFPDLHSELNLSSLELGDSALYFCASSVDPRAANEKLFFGSGTQLSVL.

The chain combines TRBV6-1 with TRBJ2-2; 7 bases agree with TRBD1. Trimming removed 6 bases from V and 6 bases from J; junction bases left unmatched: 4. Per the germline V gene, CDR1 is MNHNS and CDR2 is SASEGT. The CDR3 covers 13 residues. CDR3 DNA sequence: TGTGCCAGCAGGCAGACAGGGTCCGGGGAGCTGTTTTTT. This codes for CASRQTGSGELFF.

V gene TRBV2 combines with J gene TRBJ2-2; TRBD1 aligns across 7 bases. V was pared by 7 bases and J by 1 base, with 3 bases of the junction left unmatched. CDR1 is SNHLY and CDR2 is FYNNEI in the germline V gene. CDR3 length equals 14 residues. The CDR3 loop is CASTRQGNTGELFF. In DNA, the CDR3 is TGTGCCAGCACTAGACAGGGGAACACCGGGGAGCTGTTTTTT.

This rearrangement joins TRBV6-6 to TRBJ1-3; D is ambiguous. Trimming removed 0 bases at V and 0 bases at J, with 9 bases between. Germline values: CDR1 MNHNY, CDR2 SVGAGI (reference sequence). The CDR3 runs 16 residues. The CDR3 is CASSYSESYSGNTIYF. The CDR3 DNA is TGTGCCAGCAGTTACTCAGAGAGCTACTCTGGAAACACCATATATTTT.

The rearrangement links TRBV7-3 to TRBJ2-3, with D perhaps matching TRBD2 (6 bases). Per the germline V gene, CDR1 is SGHTA and CDR2 is FQGTGA. V gave up 0 bases and J gave up 2 bases, with 6 bases separating them. The CDR3 sequence is 14 residues long. CDR3 protein: CASSLTDYTDTQYF. CDR3 nucleotide sequence: TGTGCCAGCAGCTTAACGGACTACACAGATACGCAGTATTTT.

This clone was recorded once. This rearrangement joins TRBV2 to TRBJ1-6; D not resolved. Germline CDR1 is SNHLY and CDR2 is FYNNEI. Between the trimmed V and J ends, which lost 7 bases and 5 bases, there was a span of 15 bases. The CDR3 loop spans 15 amino acids. Here the CDR3 reads CASTPQEANNSPLHF. Written as DNA, the CDR3 is TGTGCCAGCACTCCCCAGGAGGCGAATAATTCACCCCTCCACTTT.

The chain combines TRBV30 with TRBJ2-7, with TRBD2 identical over 13 bases. With 3 bases clipped from V and 4 bases from J, the junction kept 6 bases outside the gene matches. This CDR3 comprises 15 residues. CDR1 is GTSNPN, CDR2 SVGIG, per germline (reference sequence). CDR3 protein: CAWSLLAGGQYEQYF. DNA for the CDR3: TGTGCCTGGAGCCTACTAGCGGGGGGGCAATACGAGCAGTACTTC.

The genes are TRBV7-9 and TRBJ1-2; TRBD1 might be the D (5 bases). Trimming stripped 3 bases from V and 3 bases from J, with 8 bases between. The CDR3 covers 13 residues. Germline-derived CDR1 and CDR2 are SEHNR and FQNEAQ (reference sequence). The chain's CDR3 is CASSFARDYGYTF. CDR3 bases: TGTGCCAGCAGCTTCGCCAGGGACTATGGCTACACCTTC.

V gene TRBV6-1 combines with J gene TRBJ1-1; D may be TRBD1 (5 bases). Germline CDR1 reads MNHNS; CDR2 reads SASEGT. This CDR3 region has 15 residues. Trimming removed 7 bases at V and 1 base at J, with 16 bases between. The CDR3 region is CASNLVGRGNTEAFF. The CDR3 region has the DNA TGTGCCAGCAACCTGGTGGGGCGCGGGAACACTGAAGCTTTCTTT.

This rearrangement joins TRBV6-5 to TRBJ1-3, with D tentatively TRBD1 (6 bases). This CDR3 contains 15 residues. Per germline, CDR1 MNHEY and CDR2 SVGAGI. The V end was cut by 0 bases, the J end by 2 bases, with 8 bases between. CDR3 loop: CASSYSRTAGNTIYF. The CDR3 nucleotides are TGTGCCAGCAGTTACTCCCGGACAGCTGGAAACACCATATATTTT.

The genes are TRBV19 and TRBJ2-7; 11 positions match TRBD2. V dropped 8 bases and J dropped 0; count of bases not matched to a gene: 12. Germline CDR1 and CDR2: LNHDA and SQIVND (reference sequence). This CDR3 region has 17 residues. CDR3 sequence reads: CASSSGTSGFYSYEQYF. Here the CDR3 DNA reads TGTGCCAGTTCATCCGGGACTAGCGGCTTTTACTCCTACGAGCAGTACTTC.

This clone was recorded once. The V and J genes are TRBV7-2 and TRBJ1-4; D may be TRBD1 (6 bases). This CDR3 is built from 16 residues. Trimming took off 5 bases at V and 5 bases at J, with 18 bases between the two ends. Germline V gene data show CDR1 as SGHTA and CDR2 as FQGNSA. CDR3 loop: CASSGGGGVINEKLFF. The CDR3, as DNA: TGTGCCAGCAGCGGGGGCGGGGGAGTTATAAATGAAAAACTGTTTTTT.

Written as DNA, the CDR3 is TGCGCCAGCAGCCCTTGGACAGGCACAGATACGCAGTATTTT. Its protein product is CASSPWTGTDTQYF. The chain recombines TRBV4-1 with TRBJ2-3, with D possibly being TRBD1 (6 bases). Germline V gene sequence: CDR1 MGHRA, CDR2 YSYEKL. This CDR3 is 14 amino acids long. Trimming shortened V by 4 bases and J by 1 base, and 9 bases separated the two germline ends.

The rearrangement links TRBV28 to TRBJ2-7; 8 bases align to TRBD2. Looked up from germline, CDR1 is MDHEN and CDR2 is SYDVKM. Germline trimming cut 4 bases from V and 3 bases from J; bases unmatched to any gene: 5. The CDR3 has 14 residues. The CDR3 DNA reads TGTGCCAGCAGTTCGGGGGGGGCCTTCTACGAGCAGTACTTC. Its protein product is CASSSGGAFYEQYF.